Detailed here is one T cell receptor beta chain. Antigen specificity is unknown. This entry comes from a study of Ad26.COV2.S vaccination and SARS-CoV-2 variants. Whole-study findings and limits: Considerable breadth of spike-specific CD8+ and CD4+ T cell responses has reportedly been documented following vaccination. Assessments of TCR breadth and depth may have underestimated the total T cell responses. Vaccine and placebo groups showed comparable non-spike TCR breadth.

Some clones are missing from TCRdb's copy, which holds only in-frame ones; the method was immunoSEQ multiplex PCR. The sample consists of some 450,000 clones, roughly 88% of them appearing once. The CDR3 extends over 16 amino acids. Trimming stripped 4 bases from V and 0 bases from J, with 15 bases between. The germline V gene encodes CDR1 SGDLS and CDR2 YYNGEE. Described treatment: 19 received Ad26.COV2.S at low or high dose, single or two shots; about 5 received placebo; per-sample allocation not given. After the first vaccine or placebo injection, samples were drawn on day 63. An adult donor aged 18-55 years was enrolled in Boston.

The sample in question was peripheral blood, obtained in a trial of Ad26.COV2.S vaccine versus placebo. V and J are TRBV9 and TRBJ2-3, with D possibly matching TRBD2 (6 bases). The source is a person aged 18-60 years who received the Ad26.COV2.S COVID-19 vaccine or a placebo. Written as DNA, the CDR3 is TGTGCCAGCAGCTACCCCCGGGCGGGGAGCACAGATACGCAGTATTTT. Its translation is CASSYPRAGSTDTQYF.